One sample yielded the 16 T cell receptor beta chains listed below, sequenced in a study of blood T cell repertoires in COVID-19. Sequencing was performed with immunoSEQ multiplex PCR; in TCRdb, only in-frame clones are kept and a portion is missing. The repertoire has approximately 220,000 clones, around 89% of them found once; the top ten carry less than 15%. Sample: PBMCs or T cells enriched from blood (not recorded which). These receptor sequences come from a man between 25 and 39 years old who had been exposed to COVID-19.

The J gene is TRBJ1-1, the V gene TRBV7-9; weak D call: TRBD1 (6 bases). This CDR3 region has 15 residues. The V end lost 4 bases, the J end lost 5 bases, and 17 bases lay between the germline ends. The V gene's germline CDR1 is SEHNR and CDR2 FQNEAQ (reference sequence). The CDR3 sequence is CASSSPTTGFTEAFF. The CDR3 DNA reads TGTGCCAGCAGCTCCCCCACCACAGGGTTTACTGAAGCTTTCTTT.

About this clone: Additional DNA sequences in this sample encode the identical CDR3. J is TRBJ2-7 and V is TRBV3-1 (or the pseudogene TRBV3-2), with unresolved D. The CDR3 runs to 12 residues. V was pared by 4 bases and J by 0 bases, with 4 bases between. Per the germline V gene, CDR1 is LGHDT and CDR2 is YNNKEL (reference sequence). Here the CDR3 DNA reads TGTGCCAGCAGCCCGAGCTCCTACGAGCAGTACTTC. Protein: CASSPSSYEQYF.

The count of this clone is one. The CDR3 loop is CASRDPSNQPQHF. CDR3 DNA sequence: TGTGCCAGCCGGGATCCTAGCAATCAGCCCCAGCATTTT. J is TRBJ1-5 and V is TRBV2; D remains unclear. V lost 8 bases to trimming and J lost 0 bases, with 8 bases between them. Germline values: CDR1 SNHLY, CDR2 FYNNEI. The CDR3 is 13 residues long.

The genes are TRBV6-5 and TRBJ2-5; the match to TRBD2 covers 10 bases. Unmatched junction bases numbered 2, after V lost 0 bases and J lost 4 bases. Germline CDR1 is MNHEY and CDR2 is SVGAGI. The CDR3 totals 15 residues. This CDR3 reads CASSYSLAGGETQYF. As DNA, the CDR3 is TGTGCCAGCAGTTACTCCTTAGCGGGGGGAGAGACCCAGTACTTC.

The sample holds a few counts of this clone. The chain employs TRBV2 and TRBJ1-1, with D unclear. This CDR3 is built from 14 residues. The V end lost 2 bases, the J end lost 1 base, and 8 bases lay between the germline ends. The germline gives CDR1 SNHLY, CDR2 FYNNEI. CDR3 nucleotide sequence: TGTGCCAGCAGTGAATCCTTCGGGAACACTGAAGCTTTCTTT. The encoded protein is CASSESFGNTEAFF.

As DNA, the CDR3 is TGCGCCAGCAGCTTGGTTGCAGGGAGGTCACCCCTCCACTTT. Translating gives CASSLVAGRSPLHF. The rearrangement joins TRBV5-1 to TRBJ1-6, with D maybe TRBD1 (5 bases). Looked up from germline, CDR1 is SGHRS and CDR2 is YFSETQ. The V gene lost 0 bases and the J gene lost 10 bases, with 11 bases spanning the gap. The CDR3 extends over 14 amino acids.

The chain carries TRBV7-9 and TRBJ2-7; D is unclear. The CDR3 runs 12 residues. V lost 2 bases and J lost 4, with 6 bases in between. Germline CDR1 is SEHNR and CDR2 is FQNEAQ (reference sequence). The CDR3: CASSLSRYEQYF. For the CDR3, the DNA is TGTGCCAGCAGCTTATCGAGATACGAGCAGTACTTC.

The chain has TRBV3-1 (or the pseudogene TRBV3-2) and TRBJ2-7; 10 bases match TRBD2. The CDR3 consists of 12 residues. V was clipped by 4 bases and J by 6 bases; unmatched bases: 0. The germline gives CDR1 LGHDT, CDR2 YNNKEL (reference sequence). CDR3 loop: CASSRTSGEQYF. The CDR3 DNA reads TGTGCCAGCAGCCGGACTAGCGGCGAGCAGTACTTC.

V is TRBV5-6 and J is TRBJ1-2, with a weak D call TRBD1 (5 bases). The length of the CDR3 is 15 residues. The germline V gene encodes CDR1 SGHDT and CDR2 YYEEEE. With 5 bases removed from V and 4 bases from J, the gap between germline ends came to 18 bases. Written as DNA, the CDR3 is TGTGCCAGCAGTACACGGGCGGGGGGAGCCTATGGCTACACCTTC. Translation gives CASSTRAGGAYGYTF.

The chain has TRBV2 and TRBJ1-6, with TRBD1 as a possible D gene (6 bases). Germline lookup yields CDR1 SNHLY and CDR2 FYNNEI. V gave up 9 bases and J gave up 10 bases, with 16 bases separating them. The CDR3 consists of 13 residues. The CDR3 spells CASDTGMMSPLHF. CDR3 bases: TGTGCCAGTGATACAGGGATGATGTCACCCCTCCACTTT. Variable domain in full (rest from reference TRBV2 and TRBJ1-6): EPEVTQTPSHQVTQMGQEVILRCVPISNHLYFYWYRQILGQKVEFLVSFYNNEISEKSEIFDDQFSVERPDGSNFTLKIRSTKLEDSAMYFCASDTGMMSPLHFGNGTRLTVT.

The CDR3 loop reads CSAETGFGGTEAFF. As DNA, the CDR3 is TGCAGCGCCGAGACAGGGTTTGGGGGTACTGAAGCTTTCTTT. The chain couples TRBV29-1 to TRBJ1-1; 7 positions agree with TRBD1. The ends lost 7 bases at V and 5 bases at J; junction bases unmatched: 13. This CDR3 has 14 amino acids. Germline-derived CDR1 and CDR2 are SQVTM and ANQGSEA.

CDR3 sequence (DNA): TGTGCCAGCAGCAATGACAGATACCAAGAGACCCAGTACTTC. Protein: CASSNDRYQETQYF. J is TRBJ2-5 and V is TRBV5-6; a weak D match, TRBD1 (5 bases). The length of the CDR3 is 14 residues. Trimming removed 4 bases at V and 0 bases at J, with 10 bases between. Germline CDR1 SGHDT, CDR2 YYEEEE.

V and J are TRBV6-2 or TRBV6-3 and TRBJ2-3; D gene uncertain. Germline V gene lookup returns CDR1 MNHEY and CDR2 SVGEGT. The CDR3 is 14 amino acids. With 5 bases removed from V and 4 bases from J, the gap between germline ends came to 13 bases. CDR3 in amino acids: CASSPRKLPDTQYF. In DNA, the CDR3 is TGTGCCAGCAGTCCCAGGAAACTTCCAGATACGCAGTATTTT.

The chain uses TRBV7-3 and TRBJ2-2; D possibly corresponds to TRBD2 (6 bases). Germline V gene lookup returns CDR1 SGHTA and CDR2 FQGTGA. V was shortened by 5 bases and J by 6 bases, with 10 bases between the two germline ends. CDR3 length: 13 amino acids. The CDR3 reads CASSLGGAGELFF. As DNA, the CDR3 is TGTGCCAGCAGCCTAGGAGGGGCCGGGGAGCTGTTTTTT. The variable domain in full, completed from reference TRBV7-3 and TRBJ2-2, reads GAGVSQTPSNKVTEKGKYVELRCDPISGHTALYWYRQSLGQGPEFLIYFQGTGAADDSGLPNDRFFAVRPEGSVSTLKIQRTERGDSAVYLCASSLGGAGELFFGEGSRLTVL.

The genes are TRBV3-1 (or the pseudogene TRBV3-2) and TRBJ1-3; TRBD1 might be the D (5 bases). This CDR3 comprises 12 residues. Per the germline V gene, CDR1 is LGHDT and CDR2 is YNNKEL (reference sequence). V gave up 7 bases and J gave up 4 bases, with 8 bases separating them. CDR3 DNA sequence: TGTGCCAGCACAGGGCCCGGAAACACCATATATTTT. Its protein product is CASTGPGNTIYF.

The chain has TRBV4-1 and TRBJ1-1; D uncertain. The CDR3 runs 14 residues. CDR1 and CDR2 (germline): MGHRA, YSYEKL. V gave up 5 bases and J gave up 3 bases, with 13 bases separating them. As DNA, the CDR3 is TGCGCCAGCAGCTCTGTAGTACGGTACACTGAAGCTTTCTTT. It is translated as CASSSVVRYTEAFF.